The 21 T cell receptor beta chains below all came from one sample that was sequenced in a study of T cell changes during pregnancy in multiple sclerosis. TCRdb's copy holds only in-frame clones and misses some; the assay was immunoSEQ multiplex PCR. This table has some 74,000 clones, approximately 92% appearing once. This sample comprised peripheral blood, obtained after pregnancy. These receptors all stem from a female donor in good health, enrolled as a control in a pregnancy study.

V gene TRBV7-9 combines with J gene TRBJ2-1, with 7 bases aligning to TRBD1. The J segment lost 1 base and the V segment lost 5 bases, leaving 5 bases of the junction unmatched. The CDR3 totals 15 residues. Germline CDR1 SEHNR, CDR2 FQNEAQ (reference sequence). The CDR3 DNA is TGTGCCAGCAGCCCCCACAGGGGTTCCTACAATGAGCAGTTCTTC. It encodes CASSPHRGSYNEQFF.

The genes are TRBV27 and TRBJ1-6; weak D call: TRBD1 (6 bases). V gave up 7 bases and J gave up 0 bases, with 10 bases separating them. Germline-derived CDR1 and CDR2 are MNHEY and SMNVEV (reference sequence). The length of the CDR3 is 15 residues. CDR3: CASTTRGSYNSPLHF. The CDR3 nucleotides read TGTGCCAGCACCACCAGGGGCTCCTATAATTCACCCCTCCACTTT.

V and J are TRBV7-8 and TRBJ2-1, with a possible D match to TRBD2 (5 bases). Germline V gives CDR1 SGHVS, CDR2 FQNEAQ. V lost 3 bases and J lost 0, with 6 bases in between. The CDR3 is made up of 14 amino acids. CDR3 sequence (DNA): TGTGCCAGCAGCTTTGGAGGCTCCTACAATGAGCAGTTCTTC. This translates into CASSFGGSYNEQFF.

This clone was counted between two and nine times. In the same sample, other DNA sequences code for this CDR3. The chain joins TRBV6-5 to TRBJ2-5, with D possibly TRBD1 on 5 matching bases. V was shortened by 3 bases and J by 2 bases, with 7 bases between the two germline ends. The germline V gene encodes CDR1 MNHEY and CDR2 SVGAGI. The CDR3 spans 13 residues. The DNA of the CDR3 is TGTGCCAGCAGTTATCAGGGTCAAGAGACCCAGTACTTC. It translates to CASSYQGQETQYF.

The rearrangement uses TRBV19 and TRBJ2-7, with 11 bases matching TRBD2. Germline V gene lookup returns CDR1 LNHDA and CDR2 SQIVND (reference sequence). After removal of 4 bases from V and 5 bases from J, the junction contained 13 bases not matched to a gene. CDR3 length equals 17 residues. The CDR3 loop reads CASSRAATSGNWDEQYF. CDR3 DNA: TGTGCCAGTAGTAGGGCGGCGACTAGCGGGAATTGGGACGAGCAGTACTTC.

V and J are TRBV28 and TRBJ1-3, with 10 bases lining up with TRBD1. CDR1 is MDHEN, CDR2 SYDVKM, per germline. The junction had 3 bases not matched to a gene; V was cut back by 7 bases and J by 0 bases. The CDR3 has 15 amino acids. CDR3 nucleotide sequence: TGTGCCAGCACAAGGGACAGGGGCTCTGGAAACACCATATATTTT. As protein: CASTRDRGSGNTIYF.

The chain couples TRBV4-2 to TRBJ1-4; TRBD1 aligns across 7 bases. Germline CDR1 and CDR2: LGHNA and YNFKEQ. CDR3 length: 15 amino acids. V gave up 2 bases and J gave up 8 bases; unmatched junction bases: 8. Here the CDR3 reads CASSQPGTEDEKLFF. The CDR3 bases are TGTGCCAGCAGCCAACCCGGGACAGAGGACGAAAAACTGTTTTTT.

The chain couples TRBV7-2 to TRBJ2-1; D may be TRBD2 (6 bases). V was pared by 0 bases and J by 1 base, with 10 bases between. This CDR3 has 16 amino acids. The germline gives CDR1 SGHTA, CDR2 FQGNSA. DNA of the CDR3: TGTGCCAGCAGCTTAGCTCTAGGAGGGTCCTACAATGAGCAGTTCTTC. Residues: CASSLALGGSYNEQFF.

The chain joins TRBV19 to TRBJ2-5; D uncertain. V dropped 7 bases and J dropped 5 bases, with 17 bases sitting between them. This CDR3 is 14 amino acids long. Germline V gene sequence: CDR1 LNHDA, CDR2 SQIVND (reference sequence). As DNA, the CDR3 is TGTGCCAGTACCCCAGTGGAGCGATGGGAGACCCAGTACTTC. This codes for CASTPVERWETQYF.

The CDR3 DNA reads TGTGCCAGCAGCTTAGGTCGGGGGGCAGGCACAGATACGCAGTATTTT. Encoded protein: CASSLGRGAGTDTQYF. This chain connects TRBV7-9 to TRBJ2-3, with D perhaps matching TRBD2 (7 bases). CDR3 length equals 16 residues. V gave up 1 base and J gave up 1 base, with 12 bases separating them. CDR1 and CDR2 (germline): SEHNR, FQNEAQ (reference sequence).

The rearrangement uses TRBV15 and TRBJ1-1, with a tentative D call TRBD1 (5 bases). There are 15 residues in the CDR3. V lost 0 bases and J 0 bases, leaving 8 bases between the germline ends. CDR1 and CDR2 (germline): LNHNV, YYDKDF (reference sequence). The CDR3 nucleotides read TGTGCCACCAGCAGAGAGGGACTGCTGAACACTGAAGCTTTCTTT. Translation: CATSREGLLNTEAFF.

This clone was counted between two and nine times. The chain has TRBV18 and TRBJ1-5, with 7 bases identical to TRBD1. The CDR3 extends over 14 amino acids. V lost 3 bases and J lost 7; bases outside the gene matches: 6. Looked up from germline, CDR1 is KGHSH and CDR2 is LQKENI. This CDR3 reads CASSPQGDGQPQHF. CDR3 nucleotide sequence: TGTGCCAGCTCACCGCAGGGGGATGGGCAGCCCCAGCATTTT.

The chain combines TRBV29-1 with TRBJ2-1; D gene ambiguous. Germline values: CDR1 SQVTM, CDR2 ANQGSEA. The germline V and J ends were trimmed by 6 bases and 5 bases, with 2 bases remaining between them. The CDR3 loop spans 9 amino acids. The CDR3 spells CSVDNEQFF. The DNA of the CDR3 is TGCAGCGTCGACAATGAGCAGTTCTTC.

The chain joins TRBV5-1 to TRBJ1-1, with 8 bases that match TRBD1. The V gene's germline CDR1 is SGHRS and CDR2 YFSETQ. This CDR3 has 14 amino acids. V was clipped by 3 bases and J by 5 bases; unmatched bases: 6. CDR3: CASSSQDRGTEAFF. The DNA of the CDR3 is TGCGCCAGCAGCTCACAAGACAGGGGAACTGAAGCTTTCTTT.

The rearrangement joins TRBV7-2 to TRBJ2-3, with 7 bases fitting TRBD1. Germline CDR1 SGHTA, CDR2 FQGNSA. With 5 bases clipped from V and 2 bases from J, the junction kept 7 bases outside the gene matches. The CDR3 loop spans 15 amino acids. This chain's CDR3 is CASSKQTGVTDTQYF. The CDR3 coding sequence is TGTGCCAGCAGCAAGCAAACAGGGGTCACAGATACGCAGTATTTT.

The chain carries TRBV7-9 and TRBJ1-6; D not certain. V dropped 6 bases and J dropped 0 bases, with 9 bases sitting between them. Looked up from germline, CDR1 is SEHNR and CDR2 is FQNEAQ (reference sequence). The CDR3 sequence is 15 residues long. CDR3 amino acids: CASSPDSSYNSPLHF. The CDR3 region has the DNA TGTGCCAGCAGTCCCGATAGCTCCTATAATTCACCCCTCCACTTT.

CDR3: CASSVSPTSGATYEQYF. CDR3 nucleotides: TGTGCCAGCAGCGTGAGCCCGACTAGCGGGGCTACCTACGAGCAGTACTTC. This sequence joins TRBV9 and TRBJ2-7, with 11 positions matching TRBD2. There are 17 residues in the CDR3. V dropped 2 bases and J dropped 2; count of bases not matched to a gene: 9. Germline CDR1 is SGDLS and CDR2 is YYNGEE.

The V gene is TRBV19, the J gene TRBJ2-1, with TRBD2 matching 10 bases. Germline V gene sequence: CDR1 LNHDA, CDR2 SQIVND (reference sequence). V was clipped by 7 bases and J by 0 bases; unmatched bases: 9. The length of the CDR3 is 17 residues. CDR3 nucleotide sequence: TGTGCCAGTAATGAAGCTAGCGGGAGAATCTCCTACAATGAGCAGTTCTTC. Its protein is CASNEASGRISYNEQFF.

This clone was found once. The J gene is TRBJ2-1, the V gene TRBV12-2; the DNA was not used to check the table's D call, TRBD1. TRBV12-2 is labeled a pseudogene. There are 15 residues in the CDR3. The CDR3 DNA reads TGTGCAAGTCGCGCAACAGGGGGCTCCTACAATGAGCAGTTCTTC. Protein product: CASRATGGSYNEQFF.

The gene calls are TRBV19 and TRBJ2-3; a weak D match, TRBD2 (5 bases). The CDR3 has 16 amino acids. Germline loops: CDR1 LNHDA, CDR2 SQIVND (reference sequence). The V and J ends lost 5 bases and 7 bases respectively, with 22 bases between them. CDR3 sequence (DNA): TGTGCCAGTAGTTCTCAGGCAGGACTGGCAGATAATACGCAGTATTTT. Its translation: CASSSQAGLADNTQYF.

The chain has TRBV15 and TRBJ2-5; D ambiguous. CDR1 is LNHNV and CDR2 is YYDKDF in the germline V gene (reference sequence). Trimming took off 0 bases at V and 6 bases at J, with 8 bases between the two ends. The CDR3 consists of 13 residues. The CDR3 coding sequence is TGTGCCACCAGCAGAGATAAAGAGCAGACCCAGTACTTC. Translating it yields CATSRDKEQTQYF.